Following are 24 T cell receptor beta chains from one sample sequenced in a study of cytomegalovirus exposure and HLA in healthy donors. PCR amplification relied on 60 Vbeta primers (plus 13 Jbeta primers). Libraries were prepared by immunoSEQ multiplex PCR; TCRdb keeps only in-frame clonotypes and omits some of them. The table includes more than 80,000 clones, around 75% detected once. Sequencing used PBMCs. Receptor source: a man in his forties in good health and CMV-seronegative.

J is TRBJ2-2 and V is TRBV7-8; 7 bases align to TRBD2. The CDR3 loop spans 17 amino acids. The V gene's germline CDR1 is SGHVS and CDR2 FQNEAQ. V gave up 5 bases and J gave up 1 base; unmatched junction bases: 10. CDR3 nucleotides: TGTGCCAGCAGCCCAACTACTAGCGCCCGGAACACCGGGGAGCTGTTTTTT. Translating it yields CASSPTTSARNTGELFF.

The chain employs TRBV6-6 and TRBJ2-7; 8 bases fit TRBD1. After removal of 2 bases from V and 0 bases from J, the junction contained 6 bases not matched to a gene. CDR3 length: 16 residues. From germline, CDR1 is MNHNY and CDR2 SVGAGI (reference sequence). CDR3 bases: TGTGCCAGCAGTTACGGACAGGGCCAAAGCTCCTACGAGCAGTACTTC. Amino acid sequence: CASSYGQGQSSYEQYF.

This CDR3 reads CASSSQGMQEKLFF. The CDR3 DNA reads TGCGCCAGCAGCTCCCAGGGTATGCAGGAAAAACTGTTTTTT. The chain is built from TRBV5-1 and TRBJ1-4; a possible D gene is TRBD1 (5 bases). The V gene's germline CDR1 is SGHRS and CDR2 YFSETQ. V was trimmed by 3 bases and J by 8 bases, leaving 14 bases between them. This CDR3 comprises 14 residues.

The J gene is TRBJ2-7, the V gene TRBV5-1, with D perhaps matching TRBD1 (5 bases). CDR1 and CDR2 (germline): SGHRS, YFSETQ. The CDR3 has 14 residues. Trimming took 0 bases from V and 4 from J, leaving 11 bases between them. CDR3: CASSLDLRGYEQYF. The CDR3 DNA reads TGCGCCAGCAGCTTGGACTTAAGGGGATACGAGCAGTACTTC. Using reference TRBV5-1 and TRBJ2-7 for the parts outside the CDR3, the full variable domain is KAGVTQTPRYLIKTRGQQVTLSCSPISGHRSVSWYQQTPGQGLQFLFEYFSETQRNKGNFPGRFSGRQFSNSRSEMNVSTLELGDSALYLCASSLDLRGYEQYFGPGTRLTVT.

CDR3 sequence reads: CASSRDSTYEQYF. As DNA, the CDR3 is TGCGCCAGCAGTAGGGACAGCACCTACGAGCAGTACTTC. The chain couples TRBV5-1 to TRBJ2-7; TRBD1 matches 7 bases. The CDR3 extends over 13 amino acids. CDR1 is SGHRS and CDR2 is YFSETQ in the germline V gene. V shed 5 bases, J shed 2 bases, and the junction held 4 bases outside the gene matches.

The genes are TRBV7-2 and TRBJ1-5; tentative D call: TRBD1 (5 bases). Trimming shortened V by 7 bases and J by 9 bases, and 10 bases separated the two germline ends. Germline loops: CDR1 SGHTA, CDR2 FQGNSA. This CDR3 region has 11 residues. The CDR3, as DNA: TGTGCCAGCACCTTGGGGGGGCCCCAGCATTTT. Translation: CASTLGGPQHF.

The V and J genes are TRBV19 and TRBJ2-7, with D hard to call. Trimming removed 1 base at V and 0 bases at J, with 7 bases between. CDR3 length equals 14 residues. Germline CDR1 LNHDA, CDR2 SQIVND (reference sequence). The CDR3: CASSIGRSSYEQYF. CDR3 nucleotide sequence: TGTGCCAGTAGTATAGGACGGAGCTCCTACGAGCAGTACTTC.

The chain links TRBV2 to TRBJ2-2; the D gene is possibly TRBD2 (6 bases). V was shortened by 4 bases and J by 4 bases, with 10 bases between the two germline ends. CDR1 and CDR2 from the germline V gene are SNHLY and FYNNEI. The CDR3 consists of 14 residues. The CDR3 spells CASSGIAVTGELFF. Here the CDR3 DNA reads TGTGCCAGCAGTGGAATAGCGGTCACCGGGGAGCTGTTTTTT.

The chain links TRBV27 to TRBJ2-7; TRBD2 aligns across 7 bases. The CDR3 has 16 residues. Per the germline V gene, CDR1 is MNHEY and CDR2 is SMNVEV (reference sequence). The V and J ends lost 5 bases and 2 bases, in that order; junction bases with no gene match: 12. CDR3 residues: CASSPSMGGRAYEQYF. The CDR3 DNA follows: TGTGCCAGCAGTCCGTCCATGGGGGGGAGGGCCTACGAGCAGTACTTC.

J is TRBJ1-2 and V is TRBV29-1; no clear D. Germline V gene sequence: CDR1 SQVTM, CDR2 ANQGSEA. V lost 4 bases and J 11 bases, leaving 14 bases between the germline ends. The CDR3 loop spans 11 amino acids. Here the CDR3 DNA reads TGCAGCGTTGCAACGACGGAGCCATACACCTTC. This gives the protein CSVATTEPYTF.

The J gene is TRBJ2-2, the V gene TRBV9; D gene unclear. This CDR3 has 16 residues. The V and J ends lost 0 bases and 0 bases respectively, with 9 bases between them. Germline CDR1 reads SGDLS; CDR2 reads YYNGEE. The CDR3 spells CASSVASQANTGELFF. DNA of the CDR3: TGTGCCAGCAGCGTAGCGTCTCAGGCGAACACCGGGGAGCTGTTTTTT. Full variable domain (missing parts from reference TRBV9 and TRBJ2-2): DSGVTQTPKHLITATGQRVTLRCSPRSGDLSVYWYQQSLDQGLQFLIQYYNGEERAKGNILERFSAQQFPDLHSELNLSSLELGDSALYFCASSVASQANTGELFFGEGSRLTVL.

CDR3 in amino acids: CASSRDSSYGYTF. CDR3 coding DNA: TGTGCCAGCTCACGGGACAGTTCCTATGGCTACACCTTC. J is TRBJ1-2 and V is TRBV18; 7 nucleotides agree with TRBD1. The CDR3 spans 13 residues. Germline V gene data show CDR1 as KGHSH and CDR2 as LQKENI. J lost 4 bases, V lost 4 bases, and 3 bases had no gene match.

This chain uses TRBV5-6 with TRBJ2-3, with D uncertain. V shed 0 bases and J shed 4 bases, with 6 bases lying between them. This CDR3 region has 13 residues. Germline loops: CDR1 SGHDT, CDR2 YYEEEE. The CDR3 here is CASSLAVPDTQYF. The CDR3 DNA reads TGTGCCAGCAGCTTGGCGGTGCCAGATACGCAGTATTTT.

This chain links TRBV5-1 with TRBJ1-6; the match to TRBD1 covers 12 bases. The V gene end was trimmed by 4 bases and the J gene end by 7 bases; junction bases not matched to a gene: 6. This CDR3 is built from 16 residues. The germline CDR1 and CDR2 sequences are SGHRS and YFSETQ. CDR3 nucleotides: TGCGCCAGCAGCCAGGGACAGGGGGCGCAGAATTCACCCCTCCACTTT. Its translation is CASSQGQGAQNSPLHF.

The rearrangement uses TRBV18 and TRBJ1-4; D remains unclear. Germline CDR1 KGHSH, CDR2 LQKENI. Trimming took 6 bases from V and 5 from J, leaving 10 bases between them. This CDR3 spans 13 amino acids. CDR3 bases: TGTGCCAGCTCTGACGGAGTAAATGAAAAACTGTTTTTT. This translates into CASSDGVNEKLFF.

This sequence joins TRBV6-5 and TRBJ2-2; 7 positions agree with TRBD2. Germline V gene lookup returns CDR1 MNHEY and CDR2 SVGAGI. The V segment lost 2 bases and the J segment 2 bases; nucleotides outside the gene matches: 5. This CDR3 has 16 amino acids. DNA for the CDR3: TGTGCCAGCAGTTACCGGGGGGTCACAAACACCGGGGAGCTGTTTTTT. Its translation is CASSYRGVTNTGELFF.

This chain uses TRBV10-3 with TRBJ1-2; D remains unclear. V lost 1 base, J lost 3 bases, and 12 bases lay in between. The CDR3 is made up of 15 amino acids. Germline loops: CDR1 ENHRY, CDR2 SYGVKD. The CDR3 DNA reads as TGTGCCATCAGTGAGTTTTCTGAGAACTACTATGGCTACACCTTC. It encodes CAISEFSENYYGYTF.

The chain's CDR3 is CASSLEAGVRYEQYF. The CDR3 bases are TGCGCCAGCAGCTTGGAGGCGGGGGTCAGGTACGAGCAGTACTTC. The V gene is TRBV5-1, the J gene TRBJ2-7; 7 bases map to TRBD2. V gave up 0 bases and J gave up 4 bases; unmatched junction bases: 7. CDR1 is SGHRS, CDR2 YFSETQ, per germline. CDR3 size: 15 residues.

The V and J genes are TRBV5-8 and TRBJ2-5; tentative D call: TRBD1 (5 bases). This CDR3 is 14 amino acids long. Deletions cut 3 bases from V and 5 bases from J, with 14 bases between. Germline assignment: CDR1 SGHTS and CDR2 YDEGEE. The CDR3 sequence: CASSSPPGFETQYF. As DNA, the CDR3 is TGTGCCAGCAGCTCACCGCCAGGGTTCGAGACCCAGTACTTC.

This clone has a handful of counts. This rearrangement joins TRBV5-1 to TRBJ2-3; 7 nucleotides agree with TRBD2. V gave up 5 bases and J gave up 2 bases; unmatched junction bases: 11. The CDR3 sequence is 16 residues long. Germline V lookup: CDR1 SGHRS, CDR2 YFSETQ. As DNA, the CDR3 is TGCGCCAGCAGAAATTGGGGGGGAGAGGACACAGATACGCAGTATTTT. Translating it yields CASRNWGGEDTDTQYF.

The V call is TRBV6-1, the J call TRBJ1-5; maybe TRBD1 (5 bases). CDR1 is MNHNS, CDR2 SASEGT, per germline. V was clipped by 6 bases and J by 0 bases, with 12 bases between them. The CDR3 totals 15 residues. CDR3 sequence: CASSAPTDSNQPQHF. The CDR3 DNA follows: TGTGCCAGCAGCGCTCCGACAGATAGCAATCAGCCCCAGCATTTT.

This chain joins TRBV25-1 and TRBJ2-5, with D possibly TRBD1 on 7 matching bases. Germline CDR1 is MGHDK and CDR2 is SYGVNS. The CDR3 runs to 15 residues. V dropped 4 bases and J dropped 5 bases, with 17 bases sitting between them. CDR3 sequence reads: CASSAWAAGGETQYF. The DNA of the CDR3 is TGTGCCAGCAGTGCCTGGGCCGCAGGGGGGGAGACCCAGTACTTC. The complete variable domain, with remaining parts taken from reference TRBV25-1 and TRBJ2-5, reads EADIYQTPRYLVIGTGKKITLECSQTMGHDKMYWYQQDPGMELHLIHYSYGVNSTEKGDLSSESTVSRIRTEHFPLTLESARPSHTSQYLCASSAWAAGGETQYFGPGTRLLVL.

This rearrangement joins TRBV2 to TRBJ1-1; 10 bases are a match to TRBD1. The CDR3 consists of 16 residues. J lost 2 bases, V lost 6 bases, and 9 bases had no gene match. The germline CDR1 and CDR2 sequences are SNHLY and FYNNEI. The CDR3 loop is CASRTGTGVGNTEAFF. DNA for the CDR3: TGTGCCAGCAGGACCGGGACAGGGGTGGGAAACACTGAAGCTTTCTTT.

CDR3 loop: CASSLLGGGETQYF. CDR3 bases: TGTGCCAGCAGCCTCCTCGGGGGGGGAGAGACCCAGTACTTC. This rearrangement joins TRBV7-9 to TRBJ2-5; TRBD2 aligns across 8 bases. Unmatched junction bases numbered 6, after V lost 5 bases and J lost 4 bases. Germline V gene data show CDR1 as SEHNR and CDR2 as FQNEAQ (reference sequence). The length of the CDR3 is 14 residues.